These T cell receptor beta chains were read from a single sample in a study of vaccination effects on CD4 cells after COVID-19. Some clones are missing from TCRdb's copy, which holds only in-frame ones; the method was immunoSEQ multiplex PCR. The table shows tens of thousands of clones, with about 74% occurring only once. No antigens are known for them. The starting material was CD4+ T cells from PBMCs cultured with HCoV-229E spike peptides, obtained after COVID-19 vaccination. The source of these receptors is a human donor who received a COVID-19 vaccine. Each CDR3 is given with its conserved first and last residue. Fields, in order: CDR3 protein, J gene, V gene.

CDR3: CASSKPGQGFPSNQPQHF
J: TRBJ1-5
V: TRBV7-3

CDR3: CSVEEPRGDTQYF
J: TRBJ2-3
V: TRBV29-1

CDR3: CASSPTGRRLAGELFF
J: TRBJ2-2
V: TRBV28

CDR3: CSVEGSPHTF
J: TRBJ1-2
V: TRBV29-1

CDR3: CASSGPDGTGWTQYF
J: TRBJ2-5
V: TRBV18

CDR3: CASSRENRETQYF
J: TRBJ2-5
V: TRBV5-8

CDR3: CASSSNKGTEAFF
J: TRBJ1-1
V: TRBV6-6

CDR3: CSASPRAETQYF
J: TRBJ2-5
V: TRBV20-1

CDR3: CASSGLQGGNQPQHF
J: TRBJ1-5
V: TRBV2

CDR3: CASSMTVRGQGYGYTF
J: TRBJ1-2
V: TRBV5-1

CDR3: CASSYSGQPQHF
J: TRBJ1-5
V: TRBV6-6

CDR3: CASSMTGFYGYTF
J: TRBJ1-2
V: TRBV19

CDR3: CASSTRTGGSYNSPLHF
J: TRBJ1-6
V: TRBV5-1

CDR3: CASRVGQTDYGYTF
J: TRBJ1-2
V: TRBV6-5

CDR3: CASRDRETQYF
J: TRBJ2-5
V: TRBV19

CDR3: CASSSGGSGGASHIQYF
J: TRBJ2-4
V: TRBV7-8

CDR3: CASSIDRSSYNEQFF
J: TRBJ2-1
V: TRBV19

CDR3: CASSQDQGRANSGANVLTF
J: TRBJ2-6
V: TRBV4-1

CDR3: CASSLFGGHNTGELFF
J: TRBJ2-2
V: TRBV11-1

CDR3: CASSLGTYNSPLHF
J: TRBJ1-6
V: TRBV3-1/TRBV3-2

CDR3: CATNQAGDNEKLFF
J: TRBJ1-4
V: TRBV24-1

CDR3: CASSFGRNEKLFF
J: TRBJ1-4
V: TRBV28

CDR3: CASSWQQKSYNEQFF
J: TRBJ2-1
V: TRBV7-2

CDR3: CASSSIRGLNYGYTF
J: TRBJ1-2
V: TRBV7-2

CDR3: CASSYYGGGPVEQFF
J: TRBJ2-1
V: TRBV6-5

CDR3: CAWSVPGGTDTQYF
J: TRBJ2-3
V: TRBV30

CDR3: CASSQTPFWETQYF
J: TRBJ2-5
V: TRBV3-1/TRBV3-2

CDR3: CASSPTGMSNQPQHF
J: TRBJ1-5
V: TRBV7-6

CDR3: CASQGGSYNSPLHF
J: TRBJ1-6
V: TRBV30

CDR3: CASTHRGRFYGYTF
J: TRBJ1-2
V: TRBV9

CDR3: CASSVSGGTTGELFF
J: TRBJ2-2
V: TRBV9

CDR3: CSVENGYTF
J: TRBJ1-2
V: TRBV29-1

CDR3: CASSFKGGGTDTQYF
J: TRBJ2-3
V: TRBV7-9

CDR3: CASSSDRVGNTIYF
J: TRBJ1-3
V: TRBV7-9

CDR3: CASKGGGNTIYF
J: TRBJ1-3
V: TRBV12-3/TRBV12-4

CDR3: CASTTPGQGNSPLHF
J: TRBJ1-6
V: TRBV27

CDR3: CASHDRSGNTIYF
J: TRBJ1-3
V: TRBV6-5

CDR3: CGAGWGAFGYTF
J: TRBJ1-2
V: TRBV5-6

CDR3: CASSLQAGRATGELFF
J: TRBJ2-2
V: TRBV5-5

CDR3: CASSSGSYQPQHF
J: TRBJ1-5
V: TRBV7-2

CDR3: CASSLSSGANVLTF
J: TRBJ2-6
V: TRBV7-8

CDR3: CASSQDGAELSGANVLTF
J: TRBJ2-6
V: TRBV3-1/TRBV3-2

CDR3: CASWGERGQETQYF
J: TRBJ2-5
V: TRBV2

CDR3: CASSLDRGGAGKTQYF
J: TRBJ2-5
V: TRBV5-1

CDR3: CASSQDARGYTF
J: TRBJ1-2
V: TRBV3-1/TRBV3-2

CDR3: CATKPRGANTGELFF
J: TRBJ2-2
V: TRBV24-1

CDR3: CATGGRAGANVLTF
J: TRBJ2-6
V: TRBV15

CDR3: CASSVAMGTEAFF
J: TRBJ1-1
V: TRBV9

CDR3: CASSEVHLGSYGYTF
J: TRBJ1-2
V: TRBV6-1

CDR3: CASSLVATHSRETQYF
J: TRBJ2-5
V: TRBV5-6